This T cell receptor (beta chain) was identified in a study of cytomegalovirus exposure and HLA in healthy donors. Turning to this clone: Its antigen is as yet unknown.

This PCR relied on a set of 60 Vbeta primers and 13 Jbeta primers. The method was immunoSEQ multiplex PCR; TCRdb's version includes in-frame clones alone and lacks a portion of them. The data hold 150,000 to 170,000 clones, with 60% to 85% observed a single time. CDR1 is ENHRY, CDR2 SYGVKD, per germline. The CDR3 is 16 residues long. Unmatched junction bases numbered 11, after V lost 4 bases and J lost 3 bases. Regarding the study as a whole: Most TCR beta V segments were productive about 87% or about 30% of the time in an earlier analysis. Most TCRs appeared rarely, but some public TCRs recurred in many donors. Excluded: some indistinguishable V segments such as TRBV6-2 and TRBV6-3.

The origin of this receptor is a middle-aged woman in good health and CMV-seronegative. The chain couples TRBV10-3 to TRBJ1-2, with TRBD1 identical over 7 bases. The sample comprised PBMCs. The CDR3 is CAISVEGGRGDYGYTF. The DNA for the CDR3 is TGTGCCATCAGTGTAGAAGGGGGCCGAGGGGACTATGGCTACACCTTC.